These T cell receptor beta chains were read from a single sample in a study of cytomegalovirus exposure and HLA in healthy donors. Libraries were prepared by immunoSEQ multiplex PCR; TCRdb keeps only in-frame clonotypes and omits some of them. The sample shows under 200,000 clones, roughly four fifths of them seen only once. The sample consisted of PBMCs. These receptors all come from a woman aged 45 to 65 in good health and CMV-seropositive. Both conserved end residues are part of each CDR3. A D gene is named only where the DNA matches it firmly. Only part of the rows carry a size: once, few, many, or a class if the clone is expanded.

d_call clone_size j_call v_call cdr3_nt cdr3_aa
TRBD1 . TRBJ2-1 TRBV2 TGTGCCAGTAACCTAGGGGGCGATAGGTACAATGAGCAGTTCTTC CASNLGGDRYNEQFF
TRBD1 . TRBJ2-1 TRBV4-2 TGTGCCAGCAGCCACTCAACAGGGGACCGGGTCAATGAGCAGTTCTTC CASSHSTGDRVNEQFF
. . TRBJ1-5 TRBV5-1 TGCGCCAGCAGCTGGGGCACGGGTTCGGAACAGCCCCAGCATTTT CASSWGTGSEQPQHF
TRBD2 . TRBJ2-2 TRBV7-8 TGTGCCAGCAGCTTAGACGGGGGGGCTCTAATCGGGGAGCTGTTTTTT CASSLDGGALIGELFF
. few TRBJ2-3 TRBV9 TGTGCCAGCAGCGTAGCCCCGATAGCGGATACGCAGTATTTT CASSVAPIADTQYF
. . TRBJ2-5 TRBV30 TGTGCCTGGACTACCGATCAAGAGACCCAGTACTTC CAWTTDQETQYF
. . TRBJ2-6 TRBV5-1 TGCGCCAGCAGCTGGAGTACACTCTCTGGGGCCAACGTCCTGACTTTC CASSWSTLSGANVLTF
TRBD1 few TRBJ1-1 TRBV6-1 TGTGCCAGCAGTGAACAAACAGGGGGCAGAGTTTGTTGCAACACTGAAGCTTTCTTT CASSEQTGGRVCCNTEAFF
. few TRBJ1-2 TRBV4-1 TGCGCCAGCAGCCAAGACCGGCAGGTACCTAACTATGGCTACACCTTC CASSQDRQVPNYGYTF
TRBD2 . TRBJ2-1 TRBV7-9 TGTGCCAGCAGCACCCCGGGACTAGCGGGTTCCAATGAGCAGTTCTTC CASSTPGLAGSNEQFF
TRBD1 few TRBJ1-2 TRBV25-1 TGTGCCAGCAGTTTCACAGGGGGCACCTATGGCTACACCTTC CASSFTGGTYGYTF
TRBD1 . TRBJ1-1 TRBV19 TGTGCCAGTACAAGCATCGACAGGGGCGTAAAAGCTTTCTTT CASTSIDRGVKAFF
. few TRBJ1-2 TRBV2 TGTGCCAGCAGTGAAGAAGGGACAACCGCCTATGGCTACACCTTC CASSEEGTTAYGYTF
. . TRBJ1-3 TRBV2 TGTGCCAGCAGTGTATACACACCTGGAAACACCATATATTTT CASSVYTPGNTIYF